The 30 T cell receptor beta chains in this list originate from one sample, sequenced in a study of blood T cell repertoires in COVID-19. Method: immunoSEQ multiplex PCR; TCRdb's copy keeps in-frame clones and lacks some. Of under 450,000 clones in the sample, approximately 89% are singletons; the top ten hold less than 2%. Sequenced material: peripheral blood. These receptors all stem from a woman in her 40s with COVID-19, enrolled during active disease.

As concerns this clone: This sample includes further DNA sequences coding for the same CDR3. This chain uses TRBV28 with TRBJ1-4, with D unresolved. Deletions cut 3 bases from V and 8 bases from J, with 7 bases between. The CDR3 spans 12 residues. The V gene's germline CDR1 is MDHEN and CDR2 SYDVKM. CDR3 nucleotide sequence: TGTGCCAGCAGTTTGACGGAGGAAAAACTGTTTTTT. It specifies CASSLTEEKLFF.

J is TRBJ1-1 and V is TRBV6-5; weak D call: TRBD1 (6 bases). Germline loops: CDR1 MNHEY, CDR2 SVGAGI. CDR3 length: 15 amino acids. V lost 0 bases and J 5 bases, leaving 13 bases between the germline ends. CDR3 in amino acids: CASSYSPGARTEAFF. The CDR3 DNA reads as TGTGCCAGCAGTTACTCCCCAGGGGCGCGGACTGAAGCTTTCTTT.

V gene TRBV5-1 combines with J gene TRBJ2-5; the match to TRBD1 covers 9 bases. CDR1 is SGHRS, CDR2 YFSETQ, per germline. The CDR3 has 18 residues. The J segment lost 5 bases and the V segment lost 3 bases, leaving 17 bases of the junction unmatched. The CDR3 is CASSWRPRVTGGSETQYF. CDR3 coding DNA: TGCGCCAGCAGCTGGCGCCCAAGAGTAACAGGGGGCTCGGAGACCCAGTACTTC. The whole variable domain, remainder taken from reference TRBV5-1 and TRBJ2-5, is KAGVTQTPRYLIKTRGQQVTLSCSPISGHRSVSWYQQTPGQGLQFLFEYFSETQRNKGNFPGRFSGRQFSNSRSEMNVSTLELGDSALYLCASSWRPRVTGGSETQYFGPGTRLLVL.

The chain has TRBV27 and TRBJ2-1; tentative D call: TRBD2 (7 bases). This CDR3 spans 12 amino acids. The V end was cut by 5 bases, the J end by 12 bases, with 14 bases between. CDR1 and CDR2 (germline): MNHEY, SMNVEV (reference sequence). CDR3 sequence: CASSLLRGGQFF. In DNA form, the CDR3 reads TGTGCCAGCAGTCTCCTGAGGGGGGGGCAGTTCTTC.

This clone was observed a single time. The V and J genes are TRBV28 and TRBJ2-4; weak D call: TRBD2 (5 bases). CDR1 and CDR2 from the germline V gene are MDHEN and SYDVKM. V lost 6 bases and J 0 bases, leaving 12 bases between the germline ends. This CDR3 region has 15 residues. This CDR3 is CASSPYGLAKNIQYF. Here the CDR3 DNA reads TGTGCCAGCAGCCCCTACGGACTAGCCAAAAACATTCAGTACTTC.

The chain couples TRBV5-4 to TRBJ2-7; 11 nucleotides align to TRBD1. The CDR3 is 15 residues long. With 2 bases clipped from V and 7 bases from J, the junction kept 8 bases outside the gene matches. In germline, CDR1 is SGHNT, CDR2 YYREEE (reference sequence). The CDR3 region has the DNA TGTGCCAGCAGCTTATCCGGGACAGGGGGTACGGAGCAGTACTTC. It specifies CASSLSGTGGTEQYF. The variable domain in full, completed from reference TRBV5-4 and TRBJ2-7, reads ETGVTQSPTHLIKTRGQQVTLRCSSQSGHNTVSWYQQALGQGPQFIFQYYREEENGRGNFPPRFSGLQFPNYSSELNVNALELDDSALYLCASSLSGTGGTEQYFGPGTRLTVT.

The gene calls are TRBV7-9 and TRBJ1-2; D is unclear. Germline CDR1 is SEHNR and CDR2 is FQNEAQ (reference sequence). V shed 4 bases and J shed 4 bases, with 13 bases lying between them. This CDR3 region has 14 residues. For the CDR3, the DNA is TGTGCCAGCAGCTCCCTCGGGGAACGCTATGGCTACACCTTC. Translation: CASSSLGERYGYTF.

CDR3 residues: CASSSDSLGSNQPQHF. The CDR3 nucleotides read TGCGCCAGCAGCTCGGACAGCTTAGGAAGCAATCAGCCCCAGCATTTT. The chain couples TRBV5-1 to TRBJ1-5, with a tentative D call TRBD1 (6 bases). Deletions cut 3 bases from V and 1 base from J, with 14 bases between. Germline loops: CDR1 SGHRS, CDR2 YFSETQ. The CDR3 contains 16 residues.

This rearrangement joins TRBV28 to TRBJ2-7, with 7 bases fitting TRBD1. Germline loops: CDR1 MDHEN, CDR2 SYDVKM. Trimming took 2 bases from V and 3 from J; bases not matched to a gene: 4. CDR3 length equals 14 residues. CDR3 nucleotide sequence: TGTGCCAGCAGTTTAGGTCGGACAGGCTACGAGCAGTACTTC. This encodes CASSLGRTGYEQYF.

The V call is TRBV7-9, the J call TRBJ2-2, with TRBD2 matching over 9 bases. Per the germline V gene, CDR1 is SEHNR and CDR2 is FQNEAQ (reference sequence). The ends lost 0 bases at V and 7 bases at J; junction bases unmatched: 12. The CDR3 extends over 18 amino acids. CDR3 protein: CASSLATPSGMLYGELFF. In DNA form, the CDR3 reads TGTGCCAGCAGCTTAGCAACTCCTAGCGGGATGCTATACGGGGAGCTGTTTTTT.

This chain links TRBV19 with TRBJ2-5, with a possible D match to TRBD1 (5 bases). CDR3 length equals 15 residues. The V end was cut by 8 bases, the J end by 5 bases, with 21 bases between. Germline CDR1 is LNHDA and CDR2 is SQIVND (reference sequence). The CDR3: CASSRAGSLWETQYF. For the CDR3, the DNA is TGTGCCAGTTCTCGGGCAGGGTCTTTATGGGAGACCCAGTACTTC. The full variable domain, in which reference TRBV19 and TRBJ2-5 provide the parts outside the CDR3, is DGGITQSPKYLFRKEGQNVTLSCEQNLNHDAMYWYRQDPGQGLRLIYYSQIVNDFQKGDIAEGYSVSREKKESFPLTVTSAQKNPTAFYLCASSRAGSLWETQYFGPGTRLLVL.

With regard to this clone: A read error may produce the germline difference seen at one junction end. The chain combines TRBV7-2 with TRBJ2-7; 10 bases are shared with TRBD2. CDR1 and CDR2 from the germline V gene are SGHTA and FQGNSA. The CDR3 extends over 14 amino acids. CDR3 sequence reads: CASSLAGAQYEQYF. CDR3 DNA: TGTGCCAGCAGCCTAGCGGGGGCGCAATACGAGCAGTACTTC.

The chain is built from TRBV18 and TRBJ2-7; 8 nucleotides match TRBD1. In germline, CDR1 is KGHSH, CDR2 LQKENI. The CDR3 is made up of 15 amino acids. V gave up 0 bases and J gave up 4 bases; unmatched junction bases: 5. CDR3 bases: TGTGCCAGCTCACCACCGACAGGGGACCCTTACGAGCAGTACTTC. Amino acid sequence: CASSPPTGDPYEQYF.

The rearrangement uses TRBV7-9 and TRBJ1-2; 9 bases are shared with TRBD1. After removal of 2 bases from V and 7 bases from J, the junction contained 11 bases not matched to a gene. Germline CDR1 SEHNR, CDR2 FQNEAQ (reference sequence). The CDR3 is 16 residues long. CDR3 sequence (DNA): TGTGCCAGCAGCTTACTCTTACAGGGGGCGGAGGGTGGCTACACCTTC. This translates into CASSLLLQGAEGGYTF.

The gene calls are TRBV4-2 and TRBJ1-5; D is possibly TRBD1 (6 bases). CDR1 and CDR2 (germline): LGHNA, YNFKEQ. V was clipped by 4 bases and J by 5 bases, with 15 bases between them. The CDR3 is made up of 15 amino acids. For the CDR3, the DNA is TGTGCCAGCAGCCCGACAGGTGAAGGGGATCAGCCCCAGCATTTT. This encodes CASSPTGEGDQPQHF.

This chain uses TRBV4-1 with TRBJ2-3; 13 bases match TRBD2. The ends lost 0 bases at V and 10 bases at J; junction bases unmatched: 4. Germline V gene data show CDR1 as MGHRA and CDR2 as YSYEKL. The CDR3 consists of 15 residues. The CDR3 region has the DNA TGCGCCAGCAGCCAAGATATACTAGCGGGGGGGGCGCAGTATTTT. As protein: CASSQDILAGGAQYF.

The chain is built from TRBV7-9 and TRBJ2-2; TRBD1 aligns across 8 bases. V dropped 5 bases and J dropped 5; count of bases not matched to a gene: 10. This CDR3 is built from 16 residues. Germline V gene data show CDR1 as SEHNR and CDR2 as FQNEAQ (reference sequence). CDR3 in amino acids: CASSPRTGMGTGELFF. The CDR3 coding sequence is TGTGCCAGCAGCCCTAGGACAGGGATGGGGACCGGGGAGCTGTTTTTT.

Here the CDR3 reads CASSSHPSGANVLTF. CDR3 DNA sequence: TGTGCCAGTAGTTCCCATCCCTCTGGGGCCAACGTCCTGACTTTC. The chain uses TRBV19 and TRBJ2-6; no reliable D call. Germline CDR1 reads LNHDA; CDR2 reads SQIVND (reference sequence). The CDR3 is 15 amino acids. V shed 5 bases and J shed 0 bases, with 8 bases lying between them.

The V gene is TRBV9, the J gene TRBJ2-1, with D maybe TRBD2 (5 bases). The length of the CDR3 is 14 residues. Germline V lookup: CDR1 SGDLS, CDR2 YYNGEE. Trimming took off 6 bases at V and 3 bases at J, with 13 bases between the two ends. This chain's CDR3 is CASTGGSNYNEQFF. The CDR3 coding sequence is TGTGCCAGCACTGGCGGGTCAAACTACAATGAGCAGTTCTTC.

This chain links TRBV19 with TRBJ1-3; weak D call: TRBD1 (6 bases). Germline V gene lookup returns CDR1 LNHDA and CDR2 SQIVND (reference sequence). The CDR3 spans 17 residues. V lost 4 bases to trimming and J lost 4 bases, with 20 bases between them. As DNA, the CDR3 is TGTGCCAGTAGTAGAGGCGTTTTGGGGGCGCGCGGAAACACCATATATTTT. As protein: CASSRGVLGARGNTIYF.

The chain combines TRBV15 with TRBJ1-1; 8 bases align to TRBD1. The CDR3 contains 13 residues. V lost 8 bases to trimming and J lost 5 bases; unmatched junction nucleotides: 7. Germline V CDR1 and CDR2: LNHNV, YYDKDF (reference sequence). CDR3 coding DNA: TGTGCCACCCTCGACAGGGGAGGGACTGAAGCTTTCTTT. The encoded protein is CATLDRGGTEAFF.

V usage is TRBV9 and J usage is TRBJ2-7; D is unresolved. V was clipped by 0 bases and J by 1 base, with 11 bases between them. This CDR3 region has 15 residues. Germline V gene sequence: CDR1 SGDLS, CDR2 YYNGEE. CDR3 amino acids: CASSVGAPTSYEQYF. Written as DNA, the CDR3 is TGTGCCAGCAGCGTAGGGGCACCCACGTCCTACGAGCAGTACTTC.

The chain couples TRBV6-2 or TRBV6-3 to TRBJ2-1; 8 nucleotides line up with TRBD2. Germline CDR1 and CDR2: MNHEY and SVGEGT. This CDR3 is built from 16 residues. V gave up 2 bases and J gave up 8 bases; unmatched junction bases: 11. This chain's CDR3 is CASSYPGLASPYEQFF. The CDR3 coding sequence is TGTGCCAGCAGTTACCCTGGACTAGCTTCCCCCTATGAGCAGTTCTTC.

V gene TRBV7-2 combines with J gene TRBJ1-1; 9 bases agree with TRBD1. V shed 6 bases and J 3 bases; nucleotides not matched to a gene: 8. Looked up from germline, CDR1 is SGHTA and CDR2 is FQGNSA. This CDR3 is 15 amino acids long. CDR3 region: CASSKPQGAHTEAFF. CDR3 DNA: TGTGCCAGCAGTAAGCCACAGGGGGCTCACACTGAAGCTTTCTTT.

The rearrangement links TRBV5-6 to TRBJ2-1; 8 bases map to TRBD2. V gave up 2 bases and J gave up 6 bases; unmatched junction bases: 7. The CDR3 runs to 15 residues. Germline V CDR1 and CDR2: SGHDT, YYEEEE. CDR3 sequence reads: CASSFLTGGRNEQFF. The CDR3, as DNA: TGTGCCAGCAGCTTTTTGACGGGGGGGCGCAATGAGCAGTTCTTC.

The rearrangement links TRBV5-1 to TRBJ2-1; TRBD2 agrees at 7 bases. The V gene end was trimmed by 0 bases and the J gene end by 5 bases; junction bases not matched to a gene: 5. CDR1 SGHRS and CDR2 YFSETQ come from the germline V gene. The CDR3 is 15 residues long. The DNA of the CDR3 is TGCGCCAGCAGCTTGGTATACAGCGGGGACAATGAGCAGTTCTTC. This codes for CASSLVYSGDNEQFF.

This sequence joins TRBV4-3 and TRBJ1-1; 9 bases line up with TRBD1. The CDR3 has 17 residues. CDR1 and CDR2 from the germline V gene are LGHNA and YSLEER. J gave up 2 bases and V 0 bases, and 7 bases lay outside the gene matches. CDR3 DNA: TGCGCCAGCAGCCAAGATCCCTGGACAGGGGTAAACACTGAAGCTTTCTTT. Its protein product is CASSQDPWTGVNTEAFF.

The count of this clone is one. The V call is TRBV7-2, the J call TRBJ2-2; 10 positions match TRBD1. The CDR3 has 15 amino acids. The J segment lost 6 bases and the V segment lost 3 bases, leaving 4 bases of the junction unmatched. Germline values: CDR1 SGHTA, CDR2 FQGNSA. CDR3 coding DNA: TGTGCCAGCAGCTTTAAGACAGGGGGCTCCGGGGAGCTGTTTTTT. Encoded protein: CASSFKTGGSGELFF.

This clone came up once. The rearrangement uses TRBV4-3 and TRBJ2-5; D is unresolved. The CDR3 runs 13 residues. V shed 4 bases and J shed 5 bases, with 11 bases lying between them. CDR1 and CDR2 from the germline V gene are LGHNA and YSLEER. The CDR3 region has the DNA TGCGCCAGCAGCCCCCGGCAGAGGGAGACCCAGTACTTC. Its protein product is CASSPRQRETQYF.

V gene TRBV2 combines with J gene TRBJ2-1, with 13 positions matching TRBD2. The CDR3 has 14 amino acids. The V and J ends lost 6 bases and 6 bases, in that order; junction bases with no gene match: 2. Germline V gene data show CDR1 as SNHLY and CDR2 as FYNNEI. CDR3 protein: CASRGTSGINEQFF. CDR3 nucleotide sequence: TGTGCCAGCAGAGGGACTAGCGGGATCAATGAGCAGTTCTTC.